Below, one TCR beta chain is given with its context. Per the authors' pipeline: Scientists estimated how many nucleated cells there were by amplifying reference gene primers. Repertoires were generated with immunoSEQ multiplex PCR, while TCRdb's copy carries only in-frame clones and drops some. V and J calls and clone size are as listed in that table; D and trimming were resolved from the DNA. The sample records about 380,000 clones, 85% being singletons. The data were obtained in a study of blood T cell repertoires in COVID-19. Study summary: Some COVID-19 samples were acute and others convalescent; all came from the United States, Italy and Spain. T cells, B-cell-depleted T cells, or PBMCs supplied cDNA or gDNA.

Trimming cost V 4 bases and J 5 bases; bases outside gene matches: 5. Germline loops: CDR1 SGHNT, CDR2 YYREEE (reference sequence). The CDR3 loop spans 13 amino acids. Sequenced: peripheral blood. The rearrangement uses TRBV5-4 and TRBJ2-5, with TRBD1 identical over 7 bases. This receptor was obtained from a woman aged 18-29 years with acute or convalescent COVID-19. CDR3 DNA: TGTGCCAGCAGCGTACAGGGGCGGGAGACCCAGTACTTC. Translated, it gives CASSVQGRETQYF.